Shown below are 27 T cell receptor beta chains from a single sample sequenced in a study of cytomegalovirus exposure and HLA in healthy donors. It was with 60 Vbeta and 13 Jbeta primers that the PCR ran. Data came from immunoSEQ multiplex PCR; TCRdb stores just in-frame clones and leaves some out. The sample shows more than 85,000 clones, about 81% of them seen only once. The sequencing sample was made of PBMCs. The receptors were gathered from a man aged 30 to 39 in good health and CMV-seronegative.

About this clone: The same CDR3 arises from other DNA sequences in this sample as well. V and J are TRBV9 and TRBJ2-3, with D unresolved. The V and J ends lost 3 bases and 0 bases respectively, with 2 bases between them. Germline lookup yields CDR1 SGDLS and CDR2 YYNGEE. This CDR3 is built from 12 residues. The CDR3 bases are TGTGCCAGCAGCGCAAGCACAGATACGCAGTATTTT. This codes for CASSASTDTQYF.

The V call is TRBV2, the J call TRBJ1-2; D gene uncertain. CDR3 length: 14 residues. Trimming shortened V by 1 base and J by 2 bases, and 8 bases separated the two germline ends. Germline CDR1 and CDR2: SNHLY and FYNNEI. The CDR3 region is CASSEENRNYGYTF. CDR3 bases: TGTGCCAGCAGTGAAGAAAACAGAAACTATGGCTACACCTTC.

The V and J genes are TRBV9 and TRBJ1-4; no clear D. The CDR3 extends over 14 amino acids. Germline loops: CDR1 SGDLS, CDR2 YYNGEE. Between the trimmed V and J ends, which lost 4 bases and 0 bases, there was a span of 7 bases. CDR3 coding DNA: TGTGCCAGCAGCTCATTTCCAACTAATGAAAAACTGTTTTTT. Amino acid sequence: CASSSFPTNEKLFF. The complete variable domain, with remaining parts taken from reference TRBV9 and TRBJ1-4, reads DSGVTQTPKHLITATGQRVTLRCSPRSGDLSVYWYQQSLDQGLQFLIQYYNGEERAKGNILERFSAQQFPDLHSELNLSSLELGDSALYFCASSSFPTNEKLFFGSGTQLSVL.

The CDR3 sequence is CASSLRTSGSLDEQFF. CDR3 DNA sequence: TGTGCCAGCAGCTTAAGGACTAGCGGGAGTTTAGATGAGCAGTTCTTC. This sequence joins TRBV7-9 and TRBJ2-1; 13 positions agree with TRBD2. The CDR3 loop spans 16 amino acids. The V segment lost 2 bases and the J segment 8 bases; nucleotides outside the gene matches: 6. Germline V gives CDR1 SEHNR, CDR2 FQNEAQ (reference sequence).

The J gene is TRBJ1-5, the V gene TRBV2, with D perhaps TRBD1 (5 bases). V lost 6 bases to trimming and J lost 2 bases, with 11 bases between them. The CDR3 sequence is 14 residues long. Germline-derived CDR1 and CDR2 are SNHLY and FYNNEI. The CDR3 nucleotides read TGTGCCAGCAGGACGGGGGGAGGCAATCAGCCCCAGCATTTT. Its protein product is CASRTGGGNQPQHF.

The chain couples TRBV25-1 to TRBJ2-3; D possibly corresponds to TRBD1 (5 bases). Per the germline V gene, CDR1 is MGHDK and CDR2 is SYGVNS. V was cut by 6 bases and J by 0 bases, with 10 bases left in between. There are 14 residues in the CDR3. CDR3: CASSTRVSTDTQYF. The CDR3 nucleotides are TGTGCCAGCAGCACCAGGGTGAGCACAGATACGCAGTATTTT.

The CDR3 coding sequence is TGTGCCATCAGCAATACAGGGGCTGGCCACAATGAGCAGTTCTTC. This gives the protein CAISNTGAGHNEQFF. This chain joins TRBV10-3 and TRBJ2-1, with 7 bases lining up with TRBD1. Germline V gene lookup returns CDR1 ENHRY and CDR2 SYGVKD. CDR3 length: 15 amino acids. The trim removed 6 bases at V and 5 bases at J, leaving 10 bases unmatched.

This chain connects TRBV30 to TRBJ2-7, with D possibly being TRBD1 (5 bases). Germline V gives CDR1 GTSNPN, CDR2 SVGIG (reference sequence). CDR3 length: 17 residues. V was clipped by 2 bases and J by 0 bases, with 20 bases between them. CDR3 protein: CAWSPLGRAGSSYEQYF. CDR3 nucleotides: TGTGCCTGGAGTCCACTCGGTCGCGCAGGGTCCTCCTACGAGCAGTACTTC. Variable domain in full (rest from reference TRBV30 and TRBJ2-7): SQTIHQWPATLVQPVGSPLSLECTVEGTSNPNLYWYRQAAGRGLQLLFYSVGIGQISSEVPQNLSASRPQDRQFILSSKKLLLSDSGFYLCAWSPLGRAGSSYEQYFGPGTRLTVT.

This chain connects TRBV10-3 to TRBJ1-1; D gene ambiguous. The V end was cut by 2 bases, the J end by 1 base, with 8 bases between. The CDR3 sequence is 14 residues long. In germline, CDR1 is ENHRY, CDR2 SYGVKD. CDR3 bases: TGTGCCATCAGTGAGGGCAGAAAGAACACTGAAGCTTTCTTT. As protein: CAISEGRKNTEAFF.

The V call is TRBV28, the J call TRBJ2-3; 14 nucleotides agree with TRBD2. With 6 bases clipped from V and 4 bases from J, the junction kept 6 bases outside the gene matches. The CDR3 is made up of 16 amino acids. Germline lookup yields CDR1 MDHEN and CDR2 SYDVKM. This CDR3 reads CASRGTSGSYSDTQYF. The CDR3 DNA is TGTGCCAGCAGGGGGACTAGCGGGAGTTATTCAGATACGCAGTATTTT.

The chain joins TRBV23-1 to TRBJ2-7; 10 bases match TRBD1. TRBV23-1 is sorted into the ORF group, with uncertain function. V lost 4 bases to trimming and J lost 0 bases; unmatched junction nucleotides: 9. The CDR3 totals 17 residues. This CDR3 reads CASSPLDWDRGSYEQYF. In DNA form, the CDR3 reads TGCGCCAGCAGTCCGCTTGACTGGGACAGGGGCTCCTACGAGCAGTACTTC.

V is TRBV6-5 and J is TRBJ2-6; D is unresolved. Germline V lookup: CDR1 MNHEY, CDR2 SVGAGI. The V end was cut by 10 bases, the J end by 0 bases, with 7 bases between. This CDR3 has 13 amino acids. The CDR3 sequence is CATADSGANVLTF. The CDR3 bases are TGTGCCACCGCGGACTCTGGGGCCAACGTCCTGACTTTC.

Remarks on this clone: This sample also contains other DNA sequences that code for the same CDR3. The chain employs TRBV14 and TRBJ2-7; TRBD2 aligns across 7 bases. The CDR3 contains 17 residues. Trimming removed 1 base from V and 0 bases from J; junction bases left unmatched: 9. Germline loops: CDR1 SGHDN, CDR2 FVKESK. DNA for the CDR3: TGTGCCAGCAGCCAAGTCTTCCCGGGAGGCCTCTCCTACGAGCAGTACTTC. This translates into CASSQVFPGGLSYEQYF.

J is TRBJ1-3 and V is TRBV9; 8 positions match TRBD1. The CDR3 is 16 amino acids. Germline assignment: CDR1 SGDLS and CDR2 YYNGEE. With 0 bases clipped from V and 8 bases from J, the junction kept 10 bases outside the gene matches. The CDR3 protein is CASSVAAQGAFDTIYF. The CDR3 nucleotides are TGTGCCAGCAGCGTAGCAGCCCAGGGGGCTTTCGACACCATATATTTT.

In its sample, this clone was seen once. The rearrangement links TRBV29-1 to TRBJ1-1; TRBD1 matches 11 bases. Germline CDR1 reads SQVTM; CDR2 reads ANQGSEA. The CDR3 loop spans 11 amino acids. J lost 11 bases, V lost 7 bases, and 6 bases had no gene match. CDR3 protein: CSAPGQGVAFF. In nucleotides, the CDR3 is TGCAGCGCACCGGGACAGGGGGTTGCTTTCTTT.

This chain connects TRBV11-3 to TRBJ2-1; 8 nucleotides agree with TRBD2. After removal of 4 bases from V and 7 bases from J, the junction contained 6 bases not matched to a gene. The CDR3 spans 14 residues. Germline V gene sequence: CDR1 SGHNT, CDR2 YENEEA. The CDR3 DNA reads as TGTGCCAGCAGCTCGAGGGGCGGGAGGAATGAGCAGTTCTTC. Its protein product is CASSSRGGRNEQFF.

The V and J genes are TRBV7-9 and TRBJ1-2; a possible D gene is TRBD1 (5 bases). V was cut by 1 base and J by 4 bases, with 13 bases left in between. CDR1 is SEHNR, CDR2 FQNEAQ, per germline (reference sequence). The CDR3 covers 15 residues. The DNA of the CDR3 is TGTGCCAGCAGCTTAGTCGGACAAACTGCCTATGGCTACACCTTC. Encoded protein: CASSLVGQTAYGYTF.

There are a few counts of this clone. The rearrangement uses TRBV7-9 and TRBJ1-5, with a tentative D call TRBD1 (5 bases). The CDR3 length is 14 residues. From germline, CDR1 is SEHNR and CDR2 FQNEAQ (reference sequence). The V gene lost 2 bases and the J gene lost 7 bases, with 12 bases spanning the gap. CDR3 region: CASSLQGSFQPQHF. The CDR3 DNA reads TGTGCCAGCAGCTTACAGGGTTCGTTCCAGCCCCAGCATTTT.

The rearrangement joins TRBV5-4 to TRBJ1-2; weak D call: TRBD1 (5 bases). The CDR3 is made up of 16 amino acids. Germline CDR1 reads SGHNT; CDR2 reads YYREEE (reference sequence). Between the trimmed V and J ends, which lost 0 bases and 5 bases, there was a span of 17 bases. The chain's CDR3 is CASSLAGAQLGYGYTF. The CDR3 coding sequence is TGTGCCAGCAGCTTGGCTGGGGCCCAGCTAGGTTATGGCTACACCTTC.

The chain recombines TRBV18 with TRBJ2-5; TRBD1 aligns across 7 bases. V lost 3 bases and J lost 5; bases outside the gene matches: 6. Per the germline V gene, CDR1 is KGHSH and CDR2 is LQKENI. The CDR3 consists of 14 residues. In nucleotides, the CDR3 is TGTGCCAGCTCACCTGGACAGGTCCGGGAGACCCAGTACTTC. Its translation: CASSPGQVRETQYF.

V gene TRBV29-1 combines with J gene TRBJ2-7; TRBD2 might be the D (6 bases). This CDR3 region has 13 residues. CDR1 and CDR2 (germline): SQVTM, ANQGSEA. V lost 1 base, J lost 6 bases, and 13 bases lay in between. CDR3 loop: CSVEGAGSVEQYF. The DNA of the CDR3 is TGCAGCGTTGAAGGGGCGGGGTCGGTCGAGCAGTACTTC.

This sequence joins TRBV5-1 and TRBJ2-7; D is ambiguous. The CDR3 loop spans 13 amino acids. Germline loops: CDR1 SGHRS, CDR2 YFSETQ. V shed 0 bases and J shed 5 bases, with 9 bases lying between them. CDR3: CASSLARADEQYF. Here the CDR3 DNA reads TGCGCCAGCAGCTTGGCTCGCGCCGACGAGCAGTACTTC.

The CDR3 coding sequence is TGTGCCACCCGCGGCGGGACGGGGAACACTGAAGCTTTCTTT. As protein: CATRGGTGNTEAFF. The V call is TRBV15, the J call TRBJ1-1; possible D gene TRBD1, 5 bases. Trimming removed 8 bases at V and 1 base at J, with 14 bases between. In germline, CDR1 is LNHNV, CDR2 YYDKDF (reference sequence). The length of the CDR3 is 14 residues.

In its sample, this clone was seen a few times. The chain joins TRBV27 to TRBJ2-1; TRBD2 might be the D (5 bases). Trimming shortened V by 2 bases and J by 11 bases, and 10 bases separated the two germline ends. The CDR3 length is 12 residues. Germline CDR1 and CDR2: MNHEY and SMNVEV (reference sequence). The CDR3 sequence is CASSLRAGQQFF. The CDR3 nucleotides are TGTGCCAGCAGTTTACGGGCGGGCCAGCAGTTCTTC.

The V gene is TRBV6-5, the J gene TRBJ1-2; TRBD1 is a possible D gene (5 bases). V gave up 8 bases and J gave up 8 bases, with 24 bases separating them. Germline CDR1 MNHEY, CDR2 SVGAGI. The CDR3 contains 15 residues. The CDR3 sequence is CASADRGGRLGGYTF. CDR3 in DNA: TGTGCCAGCGCGGACCGGGGGGGAAGGCTAGGAGGCTACACCTTC.

The rearrangement links TRBV7-8 to TRBJ1-5, with TRBD1 as a possible D gene (6 bases). Trimming removed 3 bases at V and 6 bases at J, with 12 bases between. The CDR3 consists of 14 residues. Looked up from germline, CDR1 is SGHVS and CDR2 is FQNEAQ. CDR3 sequence: CASSLEQGSQPQHF. The CDR3 coding sequence is TGTGCCAGCAGCTTGGAACAGGGCAGTCAGCCCCAGCATTTT.

The chain combines TRBV4-1 with TRBJ2-7; the match to TRBD2 covers 8 bases. The CDR3 length is 16 residues. V was pared by 1 base and J by 3 bases, with 8 bases of the junction left unmatched. Germline CDR1 and CDR2: MGHRA and YSYEKL. In DNA, the CDR3 is TGCGCCAGCAGCCAAGGTCCCGGCGGGAGGAGCTACGAGCAGTACTTC. Its protein is CASSQGPGGRSYEQYF.